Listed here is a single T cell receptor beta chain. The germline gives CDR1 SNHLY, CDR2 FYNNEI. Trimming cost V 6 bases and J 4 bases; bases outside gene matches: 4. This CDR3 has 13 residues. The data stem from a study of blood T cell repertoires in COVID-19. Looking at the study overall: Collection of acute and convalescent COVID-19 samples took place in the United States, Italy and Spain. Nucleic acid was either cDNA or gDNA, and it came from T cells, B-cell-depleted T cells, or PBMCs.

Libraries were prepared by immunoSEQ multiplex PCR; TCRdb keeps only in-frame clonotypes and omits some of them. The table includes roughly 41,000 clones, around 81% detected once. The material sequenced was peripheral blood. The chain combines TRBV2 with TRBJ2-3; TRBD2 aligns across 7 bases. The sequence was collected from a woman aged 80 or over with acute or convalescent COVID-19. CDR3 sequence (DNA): TGTGCCAGCAGGCCGGCGGGGGCAGATACGCAGTATTTT. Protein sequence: CASRPAGADTQYF. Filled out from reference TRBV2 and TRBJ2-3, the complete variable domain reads EPEVTQTPSHQVTQMGQEVILRCVPISNHLYFYWYRQILGQKVEFLVSFYNNEISEKSEIFDDQFSVERPDGSNFTLKIRSTKLEDSAMYFCASRPAGADTQYFGPGTRLTVL.